This T cell receptor beta chain was documented in a study of early stage breast cancer tumors. Looking at the study overall: The ER+/PR+/HER2- tumors included roughly eight ductal and a few lobular carcinomas. Overall study findings and caveats: Enriched TCRB sequences shared across patients were mostly commonly generated sequences. Compared with adjacent normal breast tissue, tumors showed 2 to 3-fold greater T cell density and higher clonality. Tumor and normal breast were distinguished via blood comparison in about 90% of the 16 patients.

As concerns this clone: What it binds is not known.

Profiled with immunoSEQ multiplex PCR; TCRdb holds only in-frame clones, not every one. The table records 28,000 or so clones, 74% of them present only once. CDR1 and CDR2 (germline): KGHSH, LQKENI. V shed 3 bases and J shed 5 bases, with 10 bases lying between them. The CDR3 has 13 residues. This clonotype was obtained from a person in their 40s with breast cancer. The rearrangement joins TRBV18 to TRBJ1-2; no clear D. Specimen: blood. CDR3 nucleotides: TGTGCCAGCTCACCGGCTCGCGGATATGGCTACACCTTC. It codes for CASSPARGYGYTF.